These 11 T cell receptor beta chains came from one sample sequenced in a study of beta chain features in type 1 diabetes. Expressed TCRB transcripts were sequenced after all isolated RNA was converted to cDNA. Measured with immunoSEQ multiplex PCR; TCRdb has only the in-frame clones, and not every one. The sample consists of roughly 400,000 clones, over 13% of them appearing once. Sequencing input: naive CD4+ T cells from blood. These receptors were collected from a woman in her late teens or twenties in good health.

The rearrangement joins TRBV6-5 to TRBJ2-6, with D possibly matching TRBD1 (5 bases). CDR3 length: 14 amino acids. Trimming stripped 4 bases from V and 4 bases from J, with 8 bases between. Looked up from germline, CDR1 is MNHEY and CDR2 is SVGAGI. As DNA, the CDR3 is TGTGCCAGCAGTTCAGGGCGCGGGGCCAACGTCCTGACTTTC. It is translated as CASSSGRGANVLTF.

The rearrangement uses TRBV20-1 and TRBJ1-1; unclear D gene. Germline lookup yields CDR1 DFQATT and CDR2 SNEGSKA (reference sequence). This CDR3 spans 11 amino acids. V lost 3 bases to trimming and J lost 6 bases, with 8 bases between them. CDR3 in DNA: TGCAGTGCTAGGGGCGGGTCTGAAGCTTTCTTT. This gives the protein CSARGGSEAFF.

The V and J genes are TRBV6-4 and TRBJ2-3; possible D gene TRBD2, 6 bases. Trimming removed 4 bases from V and 4 bases from J, with 12 bases in between. This CDR3 is built from 14 residues. CDR1 is MRHNA, CDR2 SNTAGT, per germline. The CDR3 DNA follows: TGTGCCAGCAGTGTCGGGAGCGGTTCAGATACGCAGTATTTT. Its protein is CASSVGSGSDTQYF.

The chain couples TRBV30 to TRBJ2-1, with TRBD1 as a possible D gene (6 bases). The CDR3 loop spans 18 amino acids. Trimming stripped 0 bases from V and 2 bases from J, with 20 bases between. CDR1 is GTSNPN, CDR2 SVGIG, per germline (reference sequence). CDR3 residues: CAWSVERGKTGPYNEQFF. In DNA, the CDR3 is TGTGCCTGGAGTGTGGAAAGGGGGAAGACAGGACCCTACAATGAGCAGTTCTTC.

V usage is TRBV7-9 and J usage is TRBJ1-2; 7 bases map to TRBD1. Germline loops: CDR1 SEHNR, CDR2 FQNEAQ (reference sequence). The CDR3 length is 16 residues. Unmatched junction bases numbered 11, after V lost 2 bases and J lost 5 bases. CDR3 sequence (DNA): TGTGCCAGCAGCTTAACGGGGACAGCCGGGAGTTATGGCTACACCTTC. Translating it yields CASSLTGTAGSYGYTF.

V gene TRBV7-8 combines with J gene TRBJ2-7; 9 bases line up with TRBD1. Germline CDR1 reads SGHVS; CDR2 reads FQNEAQ. The CDR3 length is 16 residues. V shed 1 base and J 5 bases; nucleotides not matched to a gene: 9. CDR3 protein: CASSLVILGQGHEQYF. DNA of the CDR3: TGTGCCAGCAGCTTAGTTATTCTGGGACAGGGCCACGAGCAGTACTTC.

This clone was counted only a few times. The chain uses TRBV7-3 and TRBJ2-3; 8 positions match TRBD1. The CDR3 contains 14 residues. V lost 4 bases and J lost 6; bases outside the gene matches: 6. Germline lookup yields CDR1 SGHTA and CDR2 FQGTGA. The CDR3 here is CASSSDRGGDTQYF. CDR3 sequence (DNA): TGTGCCAGCAGCTCCGACAGGGGCGGGGATACGCAGTATTTT. The whole variable domain, remainder taken from reference TRBV7-3 and TRBJ2-3, is GAGVSQTPSNKVTEKGKYVELRCDPISGHTALYWYRQSLGQGPEFLIYFQGTGAADDSGLPNDRFFAVRPEGSVSTLKIQRTERGDSAVYLCASSSDRGGDTQYFGPGTRLTVL.

In its sample, this clone was seen once. The chain recombines TRBV28 with TRBJ1-2; D ambiguous. From germline, CDR1 is MDHEN and CDR2 SYDVKM. The CDR3 runs to 11 residues. V lost 8 bases to trimming and J lost 2 bases, with 6 bases between them. CDR3: CASQKNYGYTF. CDR3 nucleotide sequence: TGTGCCAGCCAGAAGAACTATGGCTACACCTTC.

The chain is built from TRBV28 and TRBJ1-1; the D gene is possibly TRBD1 (5 bases). Trimming took off 6 bases at V and 0 bases at J, with 11 bases between the two ends. The V gene's germline CDR1 is MDHEN and CDR2 SYDVKM. This CDR3 region has 14 residues. The CDR3 DNA follows: TGTGCCAGCAGCTTGGGGCACTTGAACACTGAAGCTTTCTTT. Protein sequence: CASSLGHLNTEAFF.

This clone was counted a few times. This sequence joins TRBV5-1 and TRBJ2-1, with D unresolved. Trimming removed 0 bases from V and 6 bases from J, with 13 bases in between. The germline V gene encodes CDR1 SGHRS and CDR2 YFSETQ. This CDR3 has 15 residues. The CDR3 reads CASSLALTGPNEQFF. DNA of the CDR3: TGCGCCAGCAGCTTGGCCCTGACTGGCCCCAATGAGCAGTTCTTC.

This sequence joins TRBV7-9 and TRBJ2-7; D gene ambiguous. The ends were cut back, 4 bases at V and 3 bases at J, with 7 bases in the middle. Looked up from germline, CDR1 is SEHNR and CDR2 is FQNEAQ (reference sequence). CDR3 length equals 12 residues. CDR3 DNA: TGTGCCAGCAGCTATATTCTCTACGAGCAGTACTTC. The encoded protein is CASSYILYEQYF.